This T cell receptor (beta chain) stems from a study of blood T cell repertoires in COVID-19. At the level of the study: Acute and convalescent COVID-19 samples came from the United States, Italy and Spain.

Source study methods: Amplifying reference gene primers gave estimates of nucleated cell counts. Assay: immunoSEQ multiplex PCR; the TCRdb copy retains only in-frame clones and omits some. V and J calls and clone size are copied from that table; D and trimming were computed from the DNA. The table lists 45,000 to 60,000 clones, approximately 89% of them singletons, with approximately 15% in the top ten. The CDR3 is made up of 14 amino acids. Germline CDR1 SGHNT, CDR2 YENEEA. The V end lost 5 bases, the J end lost 7 bases, and 16 bases lay between the germline ends. The sequence came from a human donor in a cohort sampled during active COVID-19. The sample was peripheral blood. The V call is TRBV11-3, the J call TRBJ2-3, with a weak D call TRBD1 (6 bases). The CDR3 DNA sequence: TGTGCCAGCAGCCCCCGCAGGGGTGATTATACGCAGTATTTT. This encodes CASSPRRGDYTQYF.